This entry is about one T cell receptor (beta chain). This sample is part of a study of blood T cell repertoires in COVID-19. This CDR3 region has 10 residues. V lost 10 bases and J lost 11; bases outside the gene matches: 7. The germline gives CDR1 MNHEY, CDR2 SVGAGI. TCRdb's copy holds only in-frame clones and misses some; the assay was immunoSEQ multiplex PCR. The sample contains more than 200,000 clones, around nine tenths of which appear only once. This sequence was found in a young woman who had recovered from COVID-19. The source material was PBMCs or T cells enriched from blood (not recorded which). The V and J genes are TRBV6-5 and TRBJ1-1, with TRBD1 matching 7 bases. This CDR3 is CATTTGWAFF. The DNA of the CDR3 is TGTGCCACCACGACAGGGTGGGCTTTCTTT.